The clone carrying this T cell receptor beta chain has just a few counts. Clones were read by immunoSEQ multiplex PCR, and TCRdb kept only the in-frame ones, dropping some. The sample has more than 85,000 clones, roughly 87% seen once; the top ten hold under 2%. The data stem from a study of cytomegalovirus exposure and HLA in healthy donors. The CDR3 runs to 17 residues. The V and J ends lost 11 bases and 0 bases, in that order; junction bases with no gene match: 13. The V gene's germline CDR1 is SEHNR and CDR2 FQNEAQ (reference sequence). This TCR was recovered from a woman aged 18-29 years in good health and CMV-seronegative. Specimen: PBMCs. The chain is built from TRBV7-9 and TRBJ2-2, with TRBD1 matching 9 bases. In DNA form, the CDR3 reads TGTGCCGCGGCCGGACAGGGGAGGGTAACGAACACCGGGGAGCTGTTTTTT. Translated, it gives CAAAGQGRVTNTGELFF.